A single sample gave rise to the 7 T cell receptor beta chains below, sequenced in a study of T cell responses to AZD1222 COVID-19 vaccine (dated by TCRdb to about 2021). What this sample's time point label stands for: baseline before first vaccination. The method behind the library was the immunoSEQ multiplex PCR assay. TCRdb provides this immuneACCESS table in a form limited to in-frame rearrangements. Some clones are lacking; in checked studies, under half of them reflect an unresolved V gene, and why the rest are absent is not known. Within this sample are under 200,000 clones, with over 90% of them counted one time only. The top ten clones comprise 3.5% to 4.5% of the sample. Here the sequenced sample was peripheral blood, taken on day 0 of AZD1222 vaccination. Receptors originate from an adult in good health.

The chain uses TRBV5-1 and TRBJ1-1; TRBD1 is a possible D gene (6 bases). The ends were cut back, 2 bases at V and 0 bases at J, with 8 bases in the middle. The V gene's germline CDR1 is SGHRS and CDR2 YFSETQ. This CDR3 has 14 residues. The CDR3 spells CASSLRGMNTEAFF. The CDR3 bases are TGCGCCAGCAGCTTAAGGGGGATGAACACTGAAGCTTTCTTT.

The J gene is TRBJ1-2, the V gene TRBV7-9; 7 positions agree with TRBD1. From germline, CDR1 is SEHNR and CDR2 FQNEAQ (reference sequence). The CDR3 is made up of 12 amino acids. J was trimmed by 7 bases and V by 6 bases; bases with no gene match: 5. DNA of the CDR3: TGTGCCAGCAGTTACGGACAGGCTGGCTACACCTTC. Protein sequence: CASSYGQAGYTF. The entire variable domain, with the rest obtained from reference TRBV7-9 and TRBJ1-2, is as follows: DTGVSQNPRHKITKRGQNVTFRCDPISEHNRLYWYRQTLGQGPEFLTYFQNEAQLEKSRLLSDRFSAERPKGSFSTLEIQRTEQGDSAMYLCASSYGQAGYTFGSGTRLTVV.

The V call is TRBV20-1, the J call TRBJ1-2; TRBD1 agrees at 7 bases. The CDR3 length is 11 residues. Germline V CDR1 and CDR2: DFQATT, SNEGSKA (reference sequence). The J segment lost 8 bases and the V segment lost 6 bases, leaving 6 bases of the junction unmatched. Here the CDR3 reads CSARTGRGYTF. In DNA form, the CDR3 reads TGCAGTGCGAGGACAGGCAGGGGCTACACCTTC.

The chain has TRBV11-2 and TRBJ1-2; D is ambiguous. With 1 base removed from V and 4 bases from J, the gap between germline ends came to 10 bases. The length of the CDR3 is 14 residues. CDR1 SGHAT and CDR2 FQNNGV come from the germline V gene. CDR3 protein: CASSLALEGYGYTF. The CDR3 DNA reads TGTGCCAGCAGCTTAGCCCTCGAGGGCTATGGCTACACCTTC.

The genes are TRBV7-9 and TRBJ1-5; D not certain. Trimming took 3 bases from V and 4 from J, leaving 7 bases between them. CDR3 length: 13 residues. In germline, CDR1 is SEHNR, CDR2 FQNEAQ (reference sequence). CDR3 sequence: CASSFRGNQPQHF. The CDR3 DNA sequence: TGTGCCAGCAGCTTCCGTGGGAATCAGCCCCAGCATTTT.

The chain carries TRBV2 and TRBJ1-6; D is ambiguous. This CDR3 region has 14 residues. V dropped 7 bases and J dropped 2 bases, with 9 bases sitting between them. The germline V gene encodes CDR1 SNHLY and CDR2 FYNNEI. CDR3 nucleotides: TGTGCCAGCACGAGGATTCCCTATAATTCACCCCTCCACTTT. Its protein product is CASTRIPYNSPLHF.

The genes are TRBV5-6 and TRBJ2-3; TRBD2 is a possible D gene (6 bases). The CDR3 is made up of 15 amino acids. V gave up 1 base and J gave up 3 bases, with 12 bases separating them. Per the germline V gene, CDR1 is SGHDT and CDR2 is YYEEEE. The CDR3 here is CASSLSVADTDTQYF. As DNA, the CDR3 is TGTGCCAGCAGCTTGTCGGTAGCGGATACAGATACGCAGTATTTT. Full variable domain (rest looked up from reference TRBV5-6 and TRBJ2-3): DAGVTQSPTHLIKTRGQQVTLRCSPKSGHDTVSWYQQALGQGPQFIFQYYEEEERQRGNFPDRFSGHQFPNYSSELNVNALLLGDSALYLCASSLSVADTDTQYFGPGTRLTVL.